Shown below are 5 T cell receptor beta chains from a single sample sequenced in a study of blood T cell repertoires in COVID-19. TCRdb's table, derived via immunoSEQ multiplex PCR, lists solely in-frame clones and lacks some. Here the sample spans 150,000 or so clones, roughly four fifths being singletons. Sequencing used peripheral blood. The receptor set was obtained from a human donor in a cohort sampled during active COVID-19.

The chain joins TRBV7-6 to TRBJ2-3; 13 positions agree with TRBD2. Germline V CDR1 and CDR2: SGHVS, FNYEAQ. The length of the CDR3 is 15 residues. V was clipped by 4 bases and J by 3 bases; unmatched bases: 1. The CDR3, as DNA: TGTGCCAGCAGCTGGGGACTAGCGGGAACAGATACGCAGTATTTT. It translates to CASSWGLAGTDTQYF.

The chain couples TRBV6-5 to TRBJ1-3, with TRBD1 matching over 7 bases. The V gene end was trimmed by 0 bases and the J gene end by 3 bases; junction bases not matched to a gene: 5. CDR1 MNHEY and CDR2 SVGAGI come from the germline V gene. There are 16 residues in the CDR3. CDR3 sequence (DNA): TGTGCCAGCAGTTACTCGAGGGCAGGGGGTGGAAACACCATATATTTT. It encodes CASSYSRAGGGNTIYF.

This CDR3 reads CASSPKGGQETQYF. CDR3 nucleotide sequence: TGTGCCAGCAGTCCGAAGGGGGGACAGGAGACCCAGTACTTC. The chain uses TRBV7-9 and TRBJ2-5, with D possibly being TRBD1 (7 bases). The CDR3 extends over 14 amino acids. Germline V gene data show CDR1 as SEHNR and CDR2 as FQNEAQ (reference sequence). V was trimmed by 6 bases and J by 5 bases, leaving 16 bases between them.

The chain is built from TRBV7-9 and TRBJ2-1; D is possibly TRBD1 (6 bases). The length of the CDR3 is 15 residues. Looked up from germline, CDR1 is SEHNR and CDR2 is FQNEAQ (reference sequence). Trimming cost V 7 bases and J 3 bases, with 16 bases left between them. CDR3 sequence (DNA): TGTGCCAGCACCCCTCGGGACACCAGCTACAATGAGCAGTTCTTC. Translating it yields CASTPRDTSYNEQFF.

This clone appeared many times. V usage is TRBV2 and J usage is TRBJ2-7; the D gene is possibly TRBD2 (6 bases). Germline CDR1 is SNHLY and CDR2 is FYNNEI. This CDR3 contains 14 residues. Trimming stripped 5 bases from V and 0 bases from J, with 11 bases between. The CDR3 loop reads CASSRDSSSYEQYF. CDR3 bases: TGTGCCAGCAGTAGGGACTCTAGCTCCTACGAGCAGTACTTC. Variable domain in full (rest from reference TRBV2 and TRBJ2-7): EPEVTQTPSHQVTQMGQEVILRCVPISNHLYFYWYRQILGQKVEFLVSFYNNEISEKSEIFDDQFSVERPDGSNFTLKIRSTKLEDSAMYFCASSRDSSSYEQYFGPGTRLTVT.